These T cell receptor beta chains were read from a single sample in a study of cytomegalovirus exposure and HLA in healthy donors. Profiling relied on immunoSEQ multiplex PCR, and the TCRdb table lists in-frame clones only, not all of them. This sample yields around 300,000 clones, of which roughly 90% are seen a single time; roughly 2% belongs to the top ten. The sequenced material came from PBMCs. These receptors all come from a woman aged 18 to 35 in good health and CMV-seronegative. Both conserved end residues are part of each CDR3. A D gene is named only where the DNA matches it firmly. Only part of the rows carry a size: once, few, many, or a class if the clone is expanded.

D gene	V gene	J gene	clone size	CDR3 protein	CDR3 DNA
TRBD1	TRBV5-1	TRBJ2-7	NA	CASSPAQGLYEQYF	TGCGCCAGCAGCCCTGCACAGGGGCTCTACGAGCAGTACTTC
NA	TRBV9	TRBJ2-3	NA	CASSVGGSRTDTQYF	TGTGCCAGCAGCGTAGGGGGCAGTCGAACAGATACGCAGTATTTT
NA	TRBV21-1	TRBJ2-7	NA	CASSKDNGQGPYEQYF	TGTGCCAGCAGCAAAGATAACGGACAGGGTCCCTACGAGCAGTACTTC
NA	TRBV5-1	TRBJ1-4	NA	CASRSNPDSEKLFF	TGCGCCAGCAGATCGAACCCCGACTCTGAAAAACTGTTTTTT
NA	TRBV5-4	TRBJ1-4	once	CASSFFQGRGEKLFF	TGTGCCAGCAGCTTTTTTCAGGGGAGAGGAGAAAAACTGTTTTTT
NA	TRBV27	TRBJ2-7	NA	CASSFTGPATEQYF	TGTGCCAGCAGTTTTACAGGGCCGGCAACCGAGCAGTACTTC
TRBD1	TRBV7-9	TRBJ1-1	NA	CASSLGQGDGGTEAFF	TGTGCCAGCAGCTTAGGACAGGGGGATGGAGGCACTGAAGCTTTCTTT
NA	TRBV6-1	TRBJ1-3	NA	CGSTDSPGNTIYF	TGTGGCTCCACCGACTCTCCTGGAAACACCATATATTTT
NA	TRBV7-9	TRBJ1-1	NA	CASSRETSEAFF	TGTGCCAGCAGCCGAGAAACGTCTGAAGCTTTCTTT
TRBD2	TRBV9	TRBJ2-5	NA	CASSVAGGGKEETQYF	TGTGCCAGCAGCGTAGCTGGCGGGGGGAAAGAGGAGACCCAGTACTTC
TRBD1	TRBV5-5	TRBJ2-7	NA	CASSLAISSTGAREQYF	TGTGCCAGCAGCTTGGCAATAAGTTCAACAGGGGCCCGGGAGCAGTACTTC
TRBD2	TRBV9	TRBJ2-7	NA	CASSPPGTSRLGEQYF	TGTGCCAGCAGCCCACCGGGGACTAGCCGCCTGGGTGAGCAGTACTTC
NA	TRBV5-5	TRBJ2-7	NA	CASSLDIPSYEQYF	TGTGCCAGCAGCTTGGACATCCCCTCCTACGAGCAGTACTTC
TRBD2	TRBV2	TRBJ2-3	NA	CASRPLAGGGRDTQYF	TGTGCCAGCAGACCTCTAGCGGGGGGTGGGAGAGATACGCAGTATTTT
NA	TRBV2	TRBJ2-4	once	CASSETGRGKNIQYF	TGTGCCAGCAGTGAGACGGGCAGGGGTAAAAACATTCAGTACTTC
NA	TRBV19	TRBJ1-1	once	CASSITGVNTEAFF	TGTGCCAGTAGTATCACAGGAGTGAACACTGAAGCTTTCTTT
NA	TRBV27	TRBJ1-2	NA	CASSAGRGLGYTF	TGTGCCAGCAGCGCAGGGCGAGGTCTTGGCTACACCTTC
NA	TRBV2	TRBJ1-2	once	CASARTEENYGYTF	TGTGCCAGCGCAAGGACAGAAGAAAACTATGGCTACACCTTC
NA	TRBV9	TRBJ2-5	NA	CASSVGQETQYF	TGTGCCAGCAGCGTAGGGCAGGAGACCCAGTACTTC
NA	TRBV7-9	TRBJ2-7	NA	CSSSPGDYEQYF	TGTTCCAGCAGCCCCGGGGACTACGAGCAGTACTTC
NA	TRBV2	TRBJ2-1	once	CASKGAMGYNEQFF	TGTGCCAGCAAAGGGGCGATGGGGTACAATGAGCAGTTCTTC
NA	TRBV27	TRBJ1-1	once	CASSLNREVLGTEAFF	TGTGCCAGCAGTTTAAACAGGGAAGTCTTAGGGACTGAAGCTTTCTTT
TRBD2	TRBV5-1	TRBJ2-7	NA	CASSLAGLAGFDEQYF	TGCGCCAGCAGCTTGGCCGGACTAGCGGGGTTCGACGAGCAGTACTTC
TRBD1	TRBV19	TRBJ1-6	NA	CASSDRGVYSPLHF	TGTGCCAGTAGTGACAGGGGGGTGTACTCACCCCTCCACTTT
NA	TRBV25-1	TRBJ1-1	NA	CASSEQGPQNTEAFF	TGTGCCAGCAGTGAACAGGGGCCCCAGAACACTGAAGCTTTCTTT
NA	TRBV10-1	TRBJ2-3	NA	CATSGGGAEDTQYF	TGCGCCACCTCCGGAGGGGGGGCCGAAGATACGCAGTATTTT
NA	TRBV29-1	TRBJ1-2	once	CSVDEGNYGYTF	TGCAGCGTTGATGAGGGAAACTATGGCTACACCTTC
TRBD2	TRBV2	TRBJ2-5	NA	CASLEGVAGGQETQYF	TGTGCCAGCCTCGAGGGGGTAGCGGGGGGGCAGGAGACCCAGTACTTC
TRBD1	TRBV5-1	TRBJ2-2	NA	CASSTQGADTGELFF	TGCGCCAGCAGCACCCAGGGGGCGGACACCGGGGAGCTGTTTTTT
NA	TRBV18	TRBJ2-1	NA	CASSRSRDEQFF	TGTGCCAGCTCGCGGTCCAGGGATGAGCAGTTCTTC
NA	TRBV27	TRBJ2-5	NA	CASSFQGTTNF	TGTGCCAGCAGTTTTCAGGGGACGACTAACTTC
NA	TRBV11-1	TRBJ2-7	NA	CASSLKRSYEQYF	TGTGCCAGCAGCTTAAAGCGGTCGTACGAGCAGTACTTC
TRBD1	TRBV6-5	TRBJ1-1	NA	CASSSWTGHMNTEAFF	TGTGCCAGCAGTTCCTGGACAGGGCACATGAACACTGAAGCTTTCTTT
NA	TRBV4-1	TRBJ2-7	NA	CASSQDMASSYEQYF	TGCGCCAGCAGCCAAGATATGGCCAGCTCCTACGAGCAGTACTTC
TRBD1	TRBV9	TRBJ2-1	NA	CASSLTGVSYNEQFF	TGTGCCAGCAGCCTTACAGGGGTCTCCTACAATGAGCAGTTCTTC
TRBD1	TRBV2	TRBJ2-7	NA	CASLGQSYEQYF	TGTGCCAGCTTGGGACAGAGCTACGAGCAGTACTTC
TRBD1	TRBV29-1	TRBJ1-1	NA	CSVEGTGTNTEAFF	TGCAGCGTTGAGGGGACAGGGACGAACACTGAAGCTTTCTTT
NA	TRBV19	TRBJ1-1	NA	CASSIRYWDTEAFF	TGTGCCAGTAGTATCAGGTACTGGGACACTGAAGCTTTCTTT
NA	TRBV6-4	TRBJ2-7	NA	CASSERWRPHEQYF	TGTGCCAGCAGTGAACGATGGAGGCCCCACGAGCAGTACTTC
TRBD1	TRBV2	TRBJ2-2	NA	CASRRQGVNTGELFF	TGTGCCAGCAGGCGACAGGGGGTAAACACCGGGGAGCTGTTTTTT
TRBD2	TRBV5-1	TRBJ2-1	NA	CASSLGLAGGPGREQFF	TGCGCCAGCAGCTTGGGACTAGCGGGGGGGCCGGGCCGGGAGCAGTTCTTC
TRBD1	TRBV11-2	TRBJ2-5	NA	CASSFNRTGWETQYF	TGTGCCAGCAGCTTTAACAGGACAGGGTGGGAGACCCAGTACTTC
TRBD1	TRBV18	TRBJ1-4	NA	CASSPYLQGQATNEKLFF	TGTGCCAGCTCACCGTACTTACAGGGGCAGGCAACTAATGAAAAACTGTTTTTT
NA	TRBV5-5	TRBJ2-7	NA	CASRRTDTFSYEQYF	TGTGCCAGCAGACGGACGGACACGTTTTCCTACGAGCAGTACTTC
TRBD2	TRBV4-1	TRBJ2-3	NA	CASSLTSGGITDTQYF	TGCGCCAGCAGCCTGACTAGCGGGGGAATAACAGATACGCAGTATTTT
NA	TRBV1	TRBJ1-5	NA	CTSRDPPQTGGYSNQPQHF	TGCACCAGCAGGGATCCCCCCCAGACAGGGGGGTATAGCAATCAGCCCCAGCATTTT